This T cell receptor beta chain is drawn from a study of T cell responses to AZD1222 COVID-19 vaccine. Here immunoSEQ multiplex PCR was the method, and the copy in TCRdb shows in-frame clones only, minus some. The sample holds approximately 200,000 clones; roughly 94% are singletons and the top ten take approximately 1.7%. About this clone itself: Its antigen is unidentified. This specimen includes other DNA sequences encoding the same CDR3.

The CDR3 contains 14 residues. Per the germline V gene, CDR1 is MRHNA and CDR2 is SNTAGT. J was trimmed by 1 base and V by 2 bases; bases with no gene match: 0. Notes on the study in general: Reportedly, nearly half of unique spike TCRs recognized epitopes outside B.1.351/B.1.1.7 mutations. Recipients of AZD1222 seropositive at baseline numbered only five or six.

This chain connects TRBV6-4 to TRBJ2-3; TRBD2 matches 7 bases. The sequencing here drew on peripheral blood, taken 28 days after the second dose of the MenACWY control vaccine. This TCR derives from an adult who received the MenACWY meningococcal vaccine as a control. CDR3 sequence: CASSDGGGTDTQYF. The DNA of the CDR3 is TGTGCCAGCAGTGACGGGGGGGGCACAGATACGCAGTATTTT.